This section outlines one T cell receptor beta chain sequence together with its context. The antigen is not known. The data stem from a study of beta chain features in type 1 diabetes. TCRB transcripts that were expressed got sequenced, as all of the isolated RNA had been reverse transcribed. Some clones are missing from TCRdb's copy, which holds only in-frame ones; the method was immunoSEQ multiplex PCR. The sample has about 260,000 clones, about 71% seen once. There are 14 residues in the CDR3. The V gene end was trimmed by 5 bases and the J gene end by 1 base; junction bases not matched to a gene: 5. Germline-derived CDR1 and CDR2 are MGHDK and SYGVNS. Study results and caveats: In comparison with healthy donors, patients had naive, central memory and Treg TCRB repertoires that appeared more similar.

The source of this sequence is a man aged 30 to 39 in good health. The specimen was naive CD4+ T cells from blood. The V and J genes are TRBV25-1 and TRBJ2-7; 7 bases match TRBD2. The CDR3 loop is CASSRQRDSYEQYF. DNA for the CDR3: TGTGCCAGCAGTAGGCAGCGGGATTCCTACGAGCAGTACTTC.